These 8 T cell receptor beta chains originate from one sample sequenced in a study of vaccination and CD4 T cells after COVID-19. The Oncomine TCR Beta short-read assay sequenced DNA from cultured CD4+ T cells. TCRdb independently ran MiXCR on the PCR reads; one entry per CDR3 protein. This repertoire shows tens of thousands of distinct CDR3 sequences, 28% found once; its top ten account for under 8.5%. Time point described: late sampling 161 to 241 days after vaccination in a few convalescent patients. Described treatment: roughly 11-day PBMC culture with coronavirus spike peptide pools or control peptides (ViraFEST assay). These receptors have no known antigen. The source material was CD4+ T cells from blood, cultured in vitro, sampled about 7 months after SARS-CoV-2 vaccination. The receptors derive from a human donor who had recovered from COVID-19.

This clonotype was counted many times. CDR3 residues: CSAQTGDEPQHF. Written as DNA, the CDR3 is TGCAGTGCCCAGACAGGGGATGAGCCCCAGCATTTT. The chain carries TRBV20-1 and TRBJ1-5, with 8 bases that match TRBD1. Germline V gene lookup returns CDR1 DFQATT and CDR2 SNEGSKA (reference sequence). The CDR3 sequence is 12 residues long. After removal of 6 bases from V and 8 bases from J, the junction contained 6 bases not matched to a gene.

The chain employs TRBV19 and TRBJ1-5, with 9 nucleotides matching TRBD1. V was clipped by 9 bases and J by 3 bases; unmatched bases: 15. The CDR3 is made up of 17 amino acids. Germline-derived CDR1 and CDR2 are LNHDA and SQIVND (reference sequence). The CDR3 reads CASTGTGSGVYNQPQHF. For the CDR3, the DNA is TGTGCCAGCACCGGGACAGGGAGTGGGGTTTACAATCAGCCCCAGCATTTT.

In its sample, this clonotype was seen once. This chain connects TRBV7-9 to TRBJ2-1, with TRBD2 identical over 11 bases. This CDR3 region has 15 residues. V was clipped by 5 bases and J by 3 bases; unmatched bases: 3. CDR1 and CDR2 from the germline V gene are SEHNR and FQNEAQ (reference sequence). The CDR3: CASSRTSGSYNEQFF. CDR3 nucleotide sequence: TGTGCCAGCAGCAGAACTAGCGGGAGCTACAATGAGCAGTTCTTC. Complete variable domain (other parts from reference TRBV7-9 and TRBJ2-1): DTGVSQNPRHKITKRGQNVTFRCDPISEHNRLYWYRQTLGQGPEFLTYFQNEAQLEKSRLLSDRFSAERPKGSFSTLEIQRTEQGDSAMYLCASSRTSGSYNEQFFGPGTRLTVL.

Concerning this clonotype itself: A much larger clone lies a single base off, so this may be a read error. The rearrangement joins TRBV2 to TRBJ1-1, with TRBD1 matching 7 bases. Per the germline V gene, CDR1 is SNHLY and CDR2 is FYNNEI. This CDR3 spans 13 amino acids. After removal of 6 bases from V and 1 base from J, the junction contained 2 bases not matched to a gene. The CDR3 coding sequence is TGTGCCAGCAGCCGACAGGGGAACACTGAAGCTTTCTTT. It is translated as CASSRQGNTEAFF. Together with reference TRBV2 and TRBJ1-1, the CDR3 gives the full variable domain: EPEVTQTPSHQVTQMGQEVILRCVPISNHLYFYWYRQILGQKVEFLVSFYNNEISEKSEIFDDQFSVERPDGSNFTLKIRSTKLEDSAMYFCASSRQGNTEAFFGQGTRLTVV.

The rearrangement uses TRBV2 and TRBJ2-3, with 8 bases identical to TRBD1. V was clipped by 11 bases and J by 3 bases; unmatched bases: 10. Germline V lookup: CDR1 SNHLY, CDR2 FYNNEI. The CDR3 has 14 amino acids. CDR3 nucleotide sequence: TGTGCCTCTGCGGACAGGGCTTTTACAGATACGCAGTATTTT. It is translated as CASADRAFTDTQYF.

The chain couples TRBV11-2 to TRBJ2-5; D uncertain. The CDR3 is 12 amino acids. V was pared by 2 bases and J by 5 bases, with 6 bases between. Germline CDR1 is SGHAT and CDR2 is FQNNGV. Here the CDR3 reads CASSLYLETQYF. CDR3 sequence (DNA): TGTGCCAGCAGCTTATACTTGGAGACCCAGTACTTC.

This clonotype has more than one count but fewer than ten. The CDR3 DNA follows: TGTGCCAGCAGCTTGAGTAGCGGGAGCACCGGGGAGCTGTTTTTT. Amino acid sequence: CASSLSSGSTGELFF. V and J are TRBV7-9 and TRBJ2-2; 9 positions match TRBD2. Germline V gene data show CDR1 as SEHNR and CDR2 as FQNEAQ (reference sequence). CDR3 length equals 15 residues. Trimming at V came to 3 bases and at J to 4 bases, leaving 3 bases not matched to a gene.

This clonotype was found a few times. The CDR3: CASSELAGGQTDTQYF. The CDR3 nucleotides are TGTGCCAGCAGTGAACTAGCGGGAGGGCAAACAGATACGCAGTATTTT. The V gene is TRBV6-1, the J gene TRBJ2-3; TRBD2 aligns across 12 bases. Trimming removed 2 bases from V and 3 bases from J; junction bases left unmatched: 3. This CDR3 is 16 amino acids long. Germline V gives CDR1 MNHNS, CDR2 SASEGT.